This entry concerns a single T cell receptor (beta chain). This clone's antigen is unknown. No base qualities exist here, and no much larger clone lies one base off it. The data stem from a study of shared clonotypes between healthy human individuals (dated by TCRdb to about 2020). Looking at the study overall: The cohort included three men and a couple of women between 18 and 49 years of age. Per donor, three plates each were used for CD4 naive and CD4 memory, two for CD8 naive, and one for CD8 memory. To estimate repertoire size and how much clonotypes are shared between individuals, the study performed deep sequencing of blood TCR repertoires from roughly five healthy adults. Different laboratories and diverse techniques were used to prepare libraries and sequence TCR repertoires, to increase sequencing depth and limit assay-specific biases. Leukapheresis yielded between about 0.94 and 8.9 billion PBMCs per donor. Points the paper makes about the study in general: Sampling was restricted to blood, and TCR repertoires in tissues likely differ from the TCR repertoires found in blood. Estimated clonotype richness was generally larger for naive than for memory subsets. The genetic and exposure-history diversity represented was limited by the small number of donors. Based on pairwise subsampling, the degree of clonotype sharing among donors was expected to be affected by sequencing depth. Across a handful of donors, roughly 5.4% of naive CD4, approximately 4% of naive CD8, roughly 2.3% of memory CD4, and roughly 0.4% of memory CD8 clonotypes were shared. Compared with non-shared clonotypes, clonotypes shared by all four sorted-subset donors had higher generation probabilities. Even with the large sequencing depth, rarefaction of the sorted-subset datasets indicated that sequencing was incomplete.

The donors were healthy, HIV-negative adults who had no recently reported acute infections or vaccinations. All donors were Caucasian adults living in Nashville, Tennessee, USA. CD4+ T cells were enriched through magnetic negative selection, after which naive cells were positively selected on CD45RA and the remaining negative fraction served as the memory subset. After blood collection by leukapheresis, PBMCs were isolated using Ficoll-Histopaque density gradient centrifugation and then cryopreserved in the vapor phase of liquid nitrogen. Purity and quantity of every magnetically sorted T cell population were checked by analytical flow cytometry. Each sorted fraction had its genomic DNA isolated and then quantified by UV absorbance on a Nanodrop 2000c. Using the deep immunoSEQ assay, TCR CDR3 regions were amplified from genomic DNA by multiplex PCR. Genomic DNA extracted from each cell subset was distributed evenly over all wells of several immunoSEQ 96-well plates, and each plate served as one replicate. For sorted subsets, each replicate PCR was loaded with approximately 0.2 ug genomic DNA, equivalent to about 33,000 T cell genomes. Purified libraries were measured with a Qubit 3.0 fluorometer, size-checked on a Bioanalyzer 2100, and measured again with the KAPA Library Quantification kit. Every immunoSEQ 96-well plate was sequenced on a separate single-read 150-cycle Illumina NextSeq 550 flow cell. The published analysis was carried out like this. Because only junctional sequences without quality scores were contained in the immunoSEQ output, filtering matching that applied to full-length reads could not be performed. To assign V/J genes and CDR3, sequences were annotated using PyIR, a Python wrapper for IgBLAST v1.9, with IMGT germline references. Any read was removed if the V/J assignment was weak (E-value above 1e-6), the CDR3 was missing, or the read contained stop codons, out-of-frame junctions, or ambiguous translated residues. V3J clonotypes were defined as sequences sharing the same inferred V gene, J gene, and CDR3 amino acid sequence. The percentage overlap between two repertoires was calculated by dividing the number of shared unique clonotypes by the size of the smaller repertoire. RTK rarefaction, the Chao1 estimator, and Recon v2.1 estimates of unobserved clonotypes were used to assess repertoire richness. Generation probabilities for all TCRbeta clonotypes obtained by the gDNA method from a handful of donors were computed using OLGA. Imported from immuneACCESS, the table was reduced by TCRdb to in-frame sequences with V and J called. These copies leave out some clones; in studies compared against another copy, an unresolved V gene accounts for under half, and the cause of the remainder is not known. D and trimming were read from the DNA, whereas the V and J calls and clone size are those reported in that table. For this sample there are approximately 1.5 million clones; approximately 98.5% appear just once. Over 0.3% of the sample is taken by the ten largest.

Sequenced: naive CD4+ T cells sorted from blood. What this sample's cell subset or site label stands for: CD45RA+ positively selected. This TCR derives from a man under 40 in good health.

CDR3 protein: CASSESYRGYTF. The bases read TGCGCCAGCAGTGAGTCGTATCGTGGCTACACCTTC. The chain couples TRBV10-2 to TRBJ1-2; no D gene can be assigned with confidence. Relative to germline, V is 0 bases shorter and J is 7 bases shorter, with 6 bases between their ends. CDR1 WSHSY and CDR2 SAAADI are derived from the germline V gene. Measured from the cysteine to the phenylalanine, the CDR3 is 12 residues long. Only the CDR3 DNA is retained, 36 bases long and in frame from the first base.